The 25 T cell receptor beta chains below come from one sample, sequenced in a study of T-cell memory formation after mild COVID-19. MiXCR, applied by TCRdb to the 5' RACE reads, yields one record per CDR3 protein. The sample lists approximately 350,000 distinct CDR3 sequences; roughly an eighth were seen once. The sequencing sample was made of PBMCs or a T cell subset sorted from them (not recorded which). The origin of the receptors is a young man who had mild COVID-19 (a few samples of this study predate the infection). Cell type and time point are not known.

This clonotype has only a few counts. The junction shows a germline mismatch at one end, possibly a read error. V usage is TRBV7-7 and J usage is TRBJ2-1, with D possibly called TRBD1 or TRBD2 (5 bases each). This CDR3 spans 16 amino acids. The germline gives CDR1 SSHAT, CDR2 FNYEAQ (reference sequence). The DNA of the CDR3 is TGTGCTAGCAGCTTAGGGACCGCAGGCTCCTACAATGAGCAGTTCTTC. It yields the protein CASSLGTAGSYNEQFF.

V is TRBV7-2 and J is TRBJ2-3, with 14 bases that match TRBD2. The germline CDR1 and CDR2 sequences are SGHTA and FQGNSA. CDR3 length: 16 amino acids. Trimming at V came to 5 bases and at J to 6 bases, leaving 7 bases not matched to a gene. DNA of the CDR3: TGTGCCAGCAGCCCGACTAGCGGGGGGGGTGCCGATACGCAGTATTTT. Translation gives CASSPTSGGGADTQYF.

The rearrangement joins TRBV18 to TRBJ1-1; possible D gene TRBD1, 5 bases. The CDR3 is made up of 12 amino acids. V gave up 5 bases and J gave up 10 bases, with 14 bases separating them. Per the germline V gene, CDR1 is KGHSH and CDR2 is LQKENI. CDR3 bases: TGTGCCAGCTCATTGGGACGGGGGGGAGCTTTCTTT. It specifies CASSLGRGGAFF. The full variable domain, completed using reference TRBV18 and TRBJ1-1, is NAGVMQNPRHLVRRRGQEARLRCSPMKGHSHVYWYRQLPEEGLKFMVYLQKENIIDESGMPKERFSAEFPKEGPSILRIQQVVRGDSAAYFCASSLGRGGAFFGQGTRLTVV.

This clonotype was found a few times. V usage is TRBV20-1 and J usage is TRBJ1-2, with D unresolved. CDR1 is DFQATT, CDR2 SNEGSKA, per germline (reference sequence). Trimming pared 3 bases from V and 10 bases from J, leaving 6 bases between. The CDR3 is made up of 9 amino acids. The CDR3 here is CSASWDYTF. DNA of the CDR3: TGCAGTGCTAGTTGGGACTACACCTTC.

J is TRBJ2-2 and V is TRBV19; D remains unclear. The length of the CDR3 is 14 residues. Germline V gene sequence: CDR1 LNHDA, CDR2 SQIVND (reference sequence). V lost 5 bases and J 6 bases, leaving 13 bases between the germline ends. In DNA form, the CDR3 reads TGTGCCAGTAGTCCGACCCACCGGGCCGGGGAGCTGTTTTTT. Protein: CASSPTHRAGELFF.

A few counts support this clonotype. The chain couples TRBV5-1 to TRBJ2-3; D is ambiguous. V dropped 2 bases and J dropped 1 base, with 11 bases sitting between them. Germline values: CDR1 SGHRS, CDR2 YFSETQ. The CDR3 extends over 15 amino acids. The CDR3 sequence is CASSFQDPGTDTQYF. The CDR3 DNA reads as TGCGCCAGCAGCTTTCAAGATCCGGGCACAGATACGCAGTATTTT.

V is TRBV5-1 and J is TRBJ1-2, with D maybe TRBD1 (6 bases). Germline CDR1 reads SGHRS; CDR2 reads YFSETQ. CDR3 length: 15 amino acids. V lost 2 bases to trimming and J lost 8 bases, with 19 bases between them. The CDR3 nucleotides are TGCGCCAGCAGCTTTTCCCTACAGGGACTTGGAGGCTACACCTTC. It encodes CASSFSLQGLGGYTF.

This clonotype was observed a handful of times. The rearrangement links TRBV7-3 to TRBJ2-1, with TRBD2 matching 8 bases. From germline, CDR1 is SGHTA and CDR2 FQGTGA. Trimming took 4 bases from V and 8 from J; bases not matched to a gene: 16. The CDR3 spans 17 residues. The CDR3 DNA follows: TGTGCCAGCAGCTCCACCGGGCTTGGACTAGCTGGGCATGAGCAGTTCTTC. It specifies CASSSTGLGLAGHEQFF.

This clonotype was seen ten or more times. This rearrangement joins TRBV4-1 to TRBJ2-7; 7 nucleotides match TRBD1. Looked up from germline, CDR1 is MGHRA and CDR2 is YSYEKL. This CDR3 is built from 15 residues. The V gene end was trimmed by 3 bases and the J gene end by 2 bases; junction bases not matched to a gene: 7. This chain's CDR3 is CASSQELTGAYEQYF. The CDR3 region has the DNA TGCGCCAGCAGCCAGGAGCTTACAGGGGCCTACGAGCAGTACTTC.

This clonotype appeared a few times. The chain has TRBV5-4 and TRBJ2-2; TRBD2 matches at 7 bases. Germline-derived CDR1 and CDR2 are SGHNT and YYREEE (reference sequence). This CDR3 spans 15 amino acids. J gave up 7 bases and V 4 bases, and 10 bases lay outside the gene matches. The CDR3 is CASSPLRDYDGELFF. CDR3 in DNA: TGTGCCAGCAGCCCACTCCGGGACTACGACGGGGAGCTGTTTTTT.

This clonotype has more than one count but fewer than ten. The rearrangement uses TRBV19 and TRBJ2-2; a weak D match, TRBD2 (6 bases). The germline V and J ends were trimmed by 4 bases and 4 bases, with 7 bases remaining between them. Germline V lookup: CDR1 LNHDA, CDR2 SQIVND (reference sequence). This CDR3 is 13 amino acids long. The CDR3 sequence: CASSKGGTGELFF. Here the CDR3 DNA reads TGTGCCAGTAGTAAGGGAGGCACCGGGGAGCTGTTTTTT. The full variable domain, with the rest looked up from reference TRBV19 and TRBJ2-2, is DGGITQSPKYLFRKEGQNVTLSCEQNLNHDAMYWYRQDPGQGLRLIYYSQIVNDFQKGDIAEGYSVSREKKESFPLTVTSAQKNPTAFYLCASSKGGTGELFFGEGSRLTVL.

There are a few counts of this clonotype. The chain employs TRBV18 and TRBJ2-1; D is unresolved. The CDR3 extends over 16 amino acids. CDR1 and CDR2 from the germline V gene are KGHSH and LQKENI. Trimming pared 0 bases from V and 0 bases from J, leaving 9 bases between. The CDR3 region is CASSPPSRSSYNEQFF. The CDR3 DNA follows: TGTGCCAGCTCACCACCTAGCCGAAGCTCCTACAATGAGCAGTTCTTC.

This clonotype was seen a handful of times. V and J are TRBV5-6 and TRBJ1-1; possibly TRBD1 for D (5 bases). CDR3 size: 15 residues. V was pared by 0 bases and J by 5 bases, with 14 bases between. Looked up from germline, CDR1 is SGHDT and CDR2 is YYEEEE. CDR3 sequence (DNA): TGTGCCAGCAGCTTGGGACCTCAGCGGGGGACTGAAGCTTTCTTT. It yields the protein CASSLGPQRGTEAFF.

A few counts support this clonotype. J is TRBJ1-2 and V is TRBV13; tentatively, D is TRBD1 (5 bases). Trimming left V 5 bases short and J 7 bases short, with 23 bases between. The CDR3 length is 16 residues. The germline gives CDR1 PRHDT, CDR2 FYEKMQ (reference sequence). The CDR3 sequence is CASSRGRAALDRGYTF. Written as DNA, the CDR3 is TGTGCCAGCAGCCGGGGCAGGGCCGCCCTCGATCGTGGCTACACCTTC.

The chain recombines TRBV7-9 with TRBJ2-5; tentative D call: TRBD1 (6 bases). V was shortened by 0 bases and J by 2 bases, with 16 bases between the two germline ends. The germline gives CDR1 SEHNR, CDR2 FQNEAQ (reference sequence). The CDR3 is 17 amino acids. The DNA of the CDR3 is TGTGCCAGCAGCTTAGCCCTCGGACAGCAATTACAAGAGACCCAGTACTTC. Amino acid sequence: CASSLALGQQLQETQYF.

This clonotype was counted a few times. This chain joins TRBV12-3 or TRBV12-4 and TRBJ1-2, with 7 bases aligning to TRBD1. J was trimmed by 7 bases and V by 5 bases; bases with no gene match: 4. This CDR3 is 12 amino acids long. The CDR3, as DNA: TGTGCCAGCAGTGTGACAGGGAGTGGCTACACCTTC. It translates to CASSVTGSGYTF.

This clonotype was recorded a few times. The rearrangement uses TRBV6-2 or TRBV6-3 and TRBJ2-2, with a tentative D call TRBD1 (6 bases). Trimming took off 8 bases at V and 1 base at J, with 14 bases between the two ends. Germline-derived CDR1 and CDR2 are MNHEY and SVGEGT. This CDR3 is built from 15 residues. The CDR3 protein is CASFSEDRNTGELFF. DNA of the CDR3: TGTGCCAGCTTTTCCGAGGACAGGAACACCGGGGAGCTGTTTTTT.

The CDR3 region is CSAIIAGGGRGEQFF. In DNA, the CDR3 is TGCAGTGCTATAATAGCTGGAGGGGGGCGTGGGGAGCAGTTCTTC. V is TRBV20-1 and J is TRBJ2-1; D tentatively fits TRBD1 or TRBD2 (6 bases each). The CDR3 spans 15 residues. Germline CDR1 DFQATT, CDR2 SNEGSKA (reference sequence). V was shortened by 4 bases and J by 10 bases, with 23 bases between the two germline ends.

This clonotype was observed a handful of times. The rearrangement uses TRBV28 and TRBJ2-4; D possibly corresponds to TRBD2 (6 bases). CDR3 length: 14 amino acids. Per the germline V gene, CDR1 is MDHEN and CDR2 is SYDVKM. Trimming pared 3 bases from V and 3 bases from J, leaving 9 bases between. The CDR3 is CASSFSRGKNIQYF. For the CDR3, the DNA is TGTGCCAGCAGTTTTTCGCGGGGCAAAAACATTCAGTACTTC.

The chain couples TRBV7-2 to TRBJ2-1; 12 bases are shared with TRBD2. Germline CDR1 and CDR2: SGHTA and FQGNSA. The junction had 5 bases not matched to a gene; V was cut back by 1 base and J by 10 bases. This CDR3 comprises 15 residues. The CDR3 region is CASSLGTSGVWEQFF. The CDR3 bases are TGTGCCAGCAGCTTAGGGACTAGCGGGGTATGGGAGCAGTTCTTC.

A few counts support this clonotype. The rearrangement uses TRBV4-2 and TRBJ1-5, with a possible D match to TRBD1 (5 bases). Germline V CDR1 and CDR2: LGHNA, YNFKEQ. The length of the CDR3 is 14 residues. Trimming left V 2 bases short and J 5 bases short, with 10 bases between. DNA of the CDR3: TGTGCCAGCAGCCAAAAGACGGGGGATCAGCCCCAGCATTTT. Protein sequence: CASSQKTGDQPQHF.

This clonotype was counted only a few times. This chain's CDR3 is CASSQAYRDTGELFF. The DNA for the CDR3 is TGCGCCAGCAGCCAAGCCTACAGGGACACCGGGGAGCTGTTTTTT. The genes are TRBV4-3 and TRBJ2-2; the D gene is possibly TRBD1 (6 bases). V lost 1 base and J 3 bases, leaving 9 bases between the germline ends. This CDR3 contains 15 residues. Germline CDR1 LGHNA, CDR2 YSLEER.

Many counts were recorded for this clonotype. This chain connects TRBV5-1 to TRBJ2-3, with TRBD1 matching over 8 bases. This CDR3 comprises 16 residues. V was pared by 4 bases and J by 0 bases, with 7 bases of the junction left unmatched. CDR1 and CDR2 from the germline V gene are SGHRS and YFSETQ. CDR3 DNA sequence: TGCGCCAGCAGCGTGGTCGGGACAGGAAGCACAGATACGCAGTATTTT. Protein sequence: CASSVVGTGSTDTQYF.

The chain links TRBV30 to TRBJ2-3, with D perhaps assigned TRBD1 or TRBD2 (6 bases each). Germline values: CDR1 GTSNPN, CDR2 SVGIG (reference sequence). Between the trimmed V and J ends, which lost 1 base and 6 bases, there was a span of 14 bases. This CDR3 has 14 amino acids. The CDR3 loop is CAWSAGAVPDTQYF. CDR3 nucleotide sequence: TGTGCCTGGAGTGCGGGGGCAGTCCCCGATACGCAGTATTTT.

This clonotype was found a few times. V is TRBV2 and J is TRBJ2-4; no definite D call. Trimming stripped 3 bases from V and 0 bases from J, with 15 bases between. From germline, CDR1 is SNHLY and CDR2 FYNNEI. The CDR3 has 17 residues. The CDR3 nucleotides are TGTGCCAGCAGTGACCATTTGGGCAGACTAGCCAAAAACATTCAGTACTTC. Its translation is CASSDHLGRLAKNIQYF.